A single sample gave rise to the 2 T cell receptor beta chains below, sequenced in a study of response to subunit inactivated influenza vaccine. From the RT-PCR reads, TCRdb called clonotypes with MiXCR, one entry per CDR3 protein. The data contain fewer than 600,000 distinct CDR3 sequences, approximately 7.3% of them singletons. The sequencing here drew on PBMCs from blood, taken around 25 months after vaccination. The receptors come from a man aged 45 to 70 who received an inactivated influenza vaccine.

The chain combines TRBV12-3 or TRBV12-4 with TRBJ2-3; 7 bases line up with TRBD1. Unmatched junction bases numbered 6, after V lost 3 bases and J lost 12 bases. This CDR3 spans 12 amino acids. The CDR3 sequence: CASSFRQGSQYF. The CDR3 DNA follows: TGTGCCAGCAGTTTCAGACAGGGTTCCCAGTATTTT.

This clonotype was recorded at least ten times. V gene TRBV27 combines with J gene TRBJ1-1; 9 nucleotides align to TRBD1. The J segment lost 10 bases and the V segment lost 5 bases, leaving 8 bases of the junction unmatched. CDR1 and CDR2 (germline): MNHEY, SMNVEV (reference sequence). The CDR3 runs to 13 residues. The CDR3 nucleotides read TGTGCCAGCAGTCTAACAGGGGGCGCGGGAGCTTTCTTT. Translation: CASSLTGGAGAFF.